What follows describes a single T cell receptor beta chain. The data stem from a study of human T cells and chemical hapten exposure. CDR3 length: 13 residues. The germline gives CDR1 MGHRA, CDR2 YSYEKL. Trimming pared 0 bases from V and 8 bases from J, leaving 10 bases between. TCRdb used MiXCR to reprocess the RACE reads, holding one entry per CDR3 protein. This table has more than 80,000 distinct CDR3 sequences, roughly 7.6% appearing once. Time point indicated: patch test 1, 2 weeks after DPC sensitization. The treatment: therapeutic diphenylcyclopropenone sensitization with weekly scalp DPC. The chain is built from TRBV4-1 and TRBJ1-2, with D perhaps TRBD1 (6 bases). Material: whole blood, obtained in connection with sensitization to the hapten diphenylcyclopropenone (DPC). The clonotype originates from a woman aged 30 to 39 with alopecia areata. Some clones in this sample may be carry-over from other donors' samples. This CDR3 is CASSQDAGAGYTF. The CDR3 DNA is TGCGCCAGCAGCCAAGACGCAGGGGCCGGCTACACCTTC.